This passage covers 25 T cell receptor beta chains from one sample sequenced in a study of vaccination and CD4 T cells after COVID-19 (dated by TCRdb to between 2020 and 2023). The library was produced with PCR. The listed sequencing device is Illumina iSeq 100. TCR sequencing of DNA from cultured CD4+ T cells used the Oncomine TCR Beta short-read assay at the Johns Hopkins FTIC core. TCRdb reanalyzed the raw reads on its own, using fastp at Q25 for trimming and MiXCR for clone calling, and kept in-frame beta chains. Merged by CDR3 protein, the rows form single entries marked with the most common genes and DNA. This sample gives 15,000 or so distinct CDR3 sequences in total; around 48% of them show up just once. The ten most abundant clones make up more than 13% of the sample. No cognate antigen is known for these TCRs. The treatment or condition label here, explained by the study, means: roughly 11-day PBMC culture with coronavirus spike peptide pools or control peptides (ViraFEST assay).

Source material: CD4+ T cells from blood, cultured in vitro. All receptors derive from a human donor who had recovered from COVID-19.

The chain has TRBV9 and TRBJ1-1, with D uncertain. The CDR3 totals 13 residues. Between the trimmed V and J ends, which lost 0 bases and 0 bases, there was a span of 3 bases. Germline CDR1 reads SGDLS; CDR2 reads YYNGEE. The CDR3 nucleotides are TGTGCCAGCAGCGTAGCACTGAACACTGAAGCTTTCTTT. This encodes CASSVALNTEAFF.

This clonotype was seen more than once but under ten times. The rearrangement uses TRBV2 and TRBJ2-5, with TRBD1 as a possible D gene (5 bases). The germline CDR1 and CDR2 sequences are SNHLY and FYNNEI. The CDR3 has 12 amino acids. Trimming removed 7 bases from V and 0 bases from J, with 6 bases in between. The CDR3 DNA is TGTGCCAGCATCAGGGACCAAGAGACCCAGTACTTC. Its translation: CASIRDQETQYF.

The sample holds a few counts of this clonotype. The chain couples TRBV6-5 to TRBJ1-6; unclear D gene. CDR3 size: 18 residues. V was cut by 0 bases and J by 0 bases, with 12 bases left in between. Germline values: CDR1 MNHEY, CDR2 SVGAGI. The chain's CDR3 is CASSYSALWSSYNSPLHF. The CDR3 bases are TGTGCCAGCAGTTACTCAGCGCTTTGGAGCTCCTATAATTCACCCCTCCACTTT.

In this sample, this clonotype turned up a few times. The V call is TRBV24-1, the J call TRBJ2-4; possible D gene TRBD2, 5 bases. The germline V gene has CDR1 KGHDR and CDR2 SFDVKD. Trimming took off 4 bases at V and 8 bases at J, with 17 bases between the two ends. This CDR3 has 15 amino acids. CDR3 in amino acids: CATSDSQAFSDIQYF. As DNA, the CDR3 is TGTGCCACCAGTGACAGTCAAGCCTTTAGCGACATTCAGTACTTC.

The chain is built from TRBV12-3 or TRBV12-4 and TRBJ1-1; 7 nucleotides agree with TRBD1. CDR3 size: 13 residues. V lost 2 bases and J lost 8; bases outside the gene matches: 5. The CDR3 DNA follows: TGTGCCAGCAGTTTAAGCGCGGACAGGGAAGCTTTCTTT. Translating it yields CASSLSADREAFF.

Only a few counts were recorded for this clonotype. This rearrangement joins TRBV5-4 to TRBJ1-1; no definite D call. Germline V gene data show CDR1 as SGHNT and CDR2 as YYREEE (reference sequence). V gave up 0 bases and J gave up 1 base, with 4 bases separating them. This CDR3 region has 13 residues. The CDR3 DNA reads TGTGCCAGCAGCTTGGGGGGGAACACTGAAGCTTTCTTT. Encoded protein: CASSLGGNTEAFF.

This clonotype was picked up a small number of times. The CDR3, as DNA: TGTGCCAGTCGACAGGGAGAGACTGAAGCTTTCTTT. Amino acids: CASRQGETEAFF. V usage is TRBV6-1 and J usage is TRBJ1-1, with 7 positions matching TRBD1. This CDR3 is built from 12 residues. The germline V gene has CDR1 MNHNS and CDR2 SASEGT. Unmatched junction bases numbered 6, after V lost 9 bases and J lost 5 bases.

CDR3 residues: CASSLDRAGSTDTQYF. The CDR3 DNA is TGTGCCAGCAGCTTAGATAGGGCGGGGAGCACAGATACGCAGTATTTT. This rearrangement joins TRBV7-2 to TRBJ2-3, with TRBD2 as a possible D gene (6 bases). The CDR3 sequence is 16 residues long. CDR1 and CDR2 from the germline V gene are SGHTA and FQGNSA. V lost 1 base to trimming and J lost 0 bases, with 11 bases between them.

V is TRBV6-2 or TRBV6-3 and J is TRBJ2-7; unclear D gene. V lost 2 bases and J lost 4, with 9 bases in between. Germline-derived CDR1 and CDR2 are MNHEY and SVGEGT. The CDR3 consists of 13 residues. DNA of the CDR3: TGTGCCAGCAGTTACCCAACAACGTACGAGCAGTACTTC. It encodes CASSYPTTYEQYF.

This clonotype was counted between two and nine times. V is TRBV20-1 and J is TRBJ1-6; D might be TRBD1 (5 bases). This CDR3 has 16 residues. Trimming took off 5 bases at V and 3 bases at J, with 17 bases between the two ends. The germline CDR1 and CDR2 sequences are DFQATT and SNEGSKA (reference sequence). CDR3 sequence: CSAGRGRTFYNSPLHF. DNA of the CDR3: TGCAGTGCTGGTCGGGGCAGGACCTTCTATAATTCACCCCTCCACTTT.

The V call is TRBV20-1, the J call TRBJ2-3; D perhaps matches TRBD2 (6 bases). The CDR3 consists of 15 residues. Trimming pared 1 base from V and 0 bases from J, leaving 11 bases between. The germline V gene encodes CDR1 DFQATT and CDR2 SNEGSKA (reference sequence). DNA of the CDR3: TGCAGTGCTAGAGGTGGCGGGACTAGCACAGATACGCAGTATTTT. Protein product: CSARGGGTSTDTQYF.

The chain couples TRBV15 to TRBJ2-3, with a possible D match to TRBD2 (6 bases). The CDR3 contains 14 residues. The V and J ends lost 5 bases and 1 base respectively, with 10 bases between them. Germline V lookup: CDR1 LNHNV, CDR2 YYDKDF (reference sequence). CDR3 sequence (DNA): TGTGCCACCAGCCCTCTAGCGCGCACAGATACGCAGTATTTT. As protein: CATSPLARTDTQYF.

This chain joins TRBV28 and TRBJ1-1; no firm D call. CDR3 length: 13 residues. CDR1 is MDHEN and CDR2 is SYDVKM in the germline V gene. V dropped 3 bases and J dropped 5 bases, with 10 bases sitting between them. CDR3 bases: TGTGCCAGCAGTTTCGGGTCGGGGACTGAAGCTTTCTTT. Translation: CASSFGSGTEAFF.

Regarding this clonotype: The junction departs from germline at one end; a sequencing error may be responsible. This sequence joins TRBV20-1 and TRBJ2-3; tentative D call: TRBD2 (5 bases). Germline CDR1 reads DFQATT; CDR2 reads SNEGSKA (reference sequence). This CDR3 is 14 amino acids long. The CDR3 here is CSAQSRGSTDTQYF. The DNA of the CDR3 is TGCAGTGCTCAATCCCGGGGTAGCACGGATACGCAGTATTTT.

CDR3 sequence (DNA): TGTGCCACCAGCAGAGAAGGCTATGGCTACACCTTC. Translated, it gives CATSREGYGYTF. This chain links TRBV15 with TRBJ1-2; D is unresolved. V gave up 0 bases and J gave up 4 bases, with 3 bases separating them. Germline V gives CDR1 LNHNV, CDR2 YYDKDF (reference sequence). The CDR3 consists of 12 residues.

This chain uses TRBV28 with TRBJ1-5; D gene uncertain. Trimming took off 6 bases at V and 5 bases at J, with 17 bases between the two ends. Germline CDR1 reads MDHEN; CDR2 reads SYDVKM. The CDR3 totals 15 residues. This chain's CDR3 is CASSTPGMAYQPQHF. CDR3 bases: TGTGCCAGCAGCACTCCGGGGATGGCTTATCAGCCCCAGCATTTT.

The chain is built from TRBV27 and TRBJ2-4, with 8 nucleotides matching TRBD1. Unmatched junction bases numbered 4, after V lost 5 bases and J lost 4 bases. This CDR3 spans 14 amino acids. CDR1 and CDR2 from the germline V gene are MNHEY and SMNVEV (reference sequence). The CDR3 reads CASSPGTGKNIQYF. The CDR3 DNA reads TGTGCCAGCAGTCCAGGGACAGGAAAAAACATTCAGTACTTC.

This clonotype was observed once. V and J are TRBV7-2 and TRBJ2-7; D remains ambiguous. The CDR3 consists of 11 residues. V was cut by 4 bases and J by 7 bases, with 8 bases left in between. Per the germline V gene, CDR1 is SGHTA and CDR2 is FQGNSA. CDR3 in amino acids: CASSWGGEQYF. The CDR3 nucleotides are TGTGCCAGCAGCTGGGGTGGGGAGCAGTACTTC.

The chain joins TRBV19 to TRBJ2-3; TRBD1 matches at 7 bases. CDR1 and CDR2 (germline): LNHDA, SQIVND (reference sequence). The CDR3 spans 15 residues. The J segment lost 1 base and the V segment lost 9 bases, leaving 10 bases of the junction unmatched. The CDR3 here is CASATGTVRTDTQYF. The CDR3 DNA follows: TGTGCCAGCGCCACCGGGACAGTACGCACAGATACGCAGTATTTT.

This clonotype was counted only a few times. The CDR3 loop is CASSYGGGKTEAFF. CDR3 in DNA: TGTGCCAGCAGTTACGGAGGGGGTAAAACTGAAGCTTTCTTT. This chain connects TRBV6-5 to TRBJ1-1; D may be TRBD1 (6 bases). The CDR3 loop spans 14 amino acids. V was pared by 2 bases and J by 5 bases, with 12 bases between. CDR1 is MNHEY, CDR2 SVGAGI, per germline.

CDR3 sequence: CAISELRGAGANVLTF. CDR3 coding DNA: TGTGCCATCAGTGAGCTGCGGGGGGCTGGGGCCAACGTCCTGACTTTC. This sequence joins TRBV10-3 and TRBJ2-6; 8 bases line up with TRBD2. Trimming took 2 bases from V and 2 from J; bases not matched to a gene: 2. The CDR3 is 16 residues long. Per the germline V gene, CDR1 is ENHRY and CDR2 is SYGVKD.

V usage is TRBV9 and J usage is TRBJ1-2; TRBD1 might be the D (5 bases). Germline CDR1 is SGDLS and CDR2 is YYNGEE. The germline V and J ends were trimmed by 1 base and 4 bases, with 11 bases remaining between them. The CDR3 covers 14 residues. DNA for the CDR3: TGTGCCAGCAGCGTACGGGACGGCACCTATGGCTACACCTTC. It specifies CASSVRDGTYGYTF.

The rearrangement links TRBV4-2 to TRBJ1-2; maybe TRBD1 (5 bases). CDR1 and CDR2 (germline): LGHNA, YNFKEQ. Deletions cut 4 bases from V and 2 bases from J, with 14 bases between. This CDR3 is 15 amino acids long. The CDR3, as DNA: TGTGCCAGCAGCCCCTCCAGGGTAGAAAACTATGGCTACACCTTC. It codes for CASSPSRVENYGYTF.

The rearrangement links TRBV19 to TRBJ2-3; 8 bases align to TRBD2. The CDR3 is made up of 13 amino acids. With V trimmed by 9 bases and J by 1 base, 3 bases remained unmatched. Germline CDR1 and CDR2: LNHDA and SQIVND (reference sequence). As DNA, the CDR3 is TGTGCCAGCGGGGGGGCGCGCACAGATACGCAGTATTTT. It codes for CASGGARTDTQYF.

Only a few counts were recorded for this clonotype. The chain carries TRBV18 and TRBJ1-4; unclear D gene. The length of the CDR3 is 14 residues. V lost 2 bases and J 7 bases, leaving 11 bases between the germline ends. From germline, CDR1 is KGHSH and CDR2 LQKENI. The CDR3 region has the DNA TGTGCCAGCTCACCAGAGCAGATTGGTGAAAAACTGTTTTTT. It specifies CASSPEQIGEKLFF.